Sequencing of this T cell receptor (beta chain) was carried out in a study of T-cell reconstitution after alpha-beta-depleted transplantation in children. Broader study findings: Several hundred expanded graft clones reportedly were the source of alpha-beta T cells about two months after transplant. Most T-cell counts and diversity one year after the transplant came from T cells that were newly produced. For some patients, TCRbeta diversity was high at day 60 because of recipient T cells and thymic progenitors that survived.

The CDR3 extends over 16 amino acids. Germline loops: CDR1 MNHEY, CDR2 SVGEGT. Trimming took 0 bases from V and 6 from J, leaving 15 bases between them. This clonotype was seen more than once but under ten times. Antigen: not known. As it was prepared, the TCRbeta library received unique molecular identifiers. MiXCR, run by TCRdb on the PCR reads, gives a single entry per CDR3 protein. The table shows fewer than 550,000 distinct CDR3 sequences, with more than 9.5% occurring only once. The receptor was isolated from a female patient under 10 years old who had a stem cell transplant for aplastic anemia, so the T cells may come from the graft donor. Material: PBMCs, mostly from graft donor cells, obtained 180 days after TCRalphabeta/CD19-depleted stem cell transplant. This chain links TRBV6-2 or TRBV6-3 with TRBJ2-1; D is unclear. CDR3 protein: CASSYSSFPTPNEQFF. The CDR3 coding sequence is TGTGCCAGCAGTTACTCGAGCTTCCCAACCCCCAATGAGCAGTTCTTC.